The rows below give T cell receptor beta chains drawn from one sample of a study of shared clonotypes between healthy human individuals. The assay was immunoSEQ multiplex PCR, and TCRdb's table has in-frame clones only and misses some. The sample includes about 490,000 clones, over 60% of them seen just once. The source material was PBMCs. These receptors originate from a woman between 40 and 55 years old in good health. Some clones in this sample may be carry-over from other donors' samples. Each CDR3 is given with its conserved first and last residue. The D gene is left open where the match is weak. A clone size is listed for some rows: how often the clone was seen (once, few, many), or a class if it is expanded.

d_call j_call clone_size v_call cdr3_aa cdr3_nt
NA TRBJ2-5 NA TRBV18 CASSPAIKETRYF TGTGCCAGCTCACCTGCCATCAAGGAGACCCGGTACTTC
NA TRBJ2-5 NA TRBV7-8 CASSLVPGETQYF TGTGCCAGCAGCTTAGTTCCCGGGGAGACCCAGTACTTC
TRBD1 TRBJ2-1 NA TRBV6-5 CASSYWQGVEQFF TGTGCCAGCAGTTACTGGCAGGGGGTTGAGCAGTTCTTC
NA TRBJ2-1 NA TRBV20-1 CSAELNEQFF TGCAGTGCTGAACTCAATGAGCAGTTCTTC
TRBD2 TRBJ2-3 NA TRBV28 CASSTGLAGVSTDTQYF TGTGCCAGCAGTACAGGACTAGCGGGAGTTAGCACAGATACGCAGTATTTT
TRBD1 TRBJ2-7 NA TRBV27 CASSASDRVSYEQYF TGTGCCAGCAGTGCATCAGACAGGGTCTCCTACGAGCAGTACTTC
NA TRBJ2-2 NA TRBV28 CASRPPRGREFTGELFF TGTGCCAGCAGACCTCCGAGGGGGCGGGAGTTCACCGGGGAGCTGTTTTTT
TRBD1 TRBJ2-2 NA TRBV28 CASRLKGQGLTGELFF TGTGCCAGCAGACTAAAGGGACAGGGGTTAACCGGGGAGCTGTTTTTT
NA TRBJ1-1 NA TRBV7-2 CASSREMNTEAFF TGTGCCAGCAGCAGGGAAATGAACACTGAAGCTTTCTTT
TRBD2 TRBJ2-7 NA TRBV4-2 CASSQERWLAGGSYEQYF TGTGCCAGCAGCCAAGAGCGGTGGCTAGCGGGAGGATCCTACGAGCAGTACTTC
TRBD2 TRBJ2-7 NA TRBV11-1 CASSMEGLVDEQYF TGTGCCAGCAGCATGGAGGGACTAGTTGACGAGCAGTACTTC
NA TRBJ2-4 few TRBV2 CASRRGAKNIQYF TGTGCCAGCAGAAGGGGGGCCAAAAACATTCAGTACTTC
NA TRBJ2-5 few TRBV7-2 CASTTQRTQETQYF TGTGCCAGCACCACTCAGAGGACTCAAGAGACCCAGTACTTC
NA TRBJ2-1 NA TRBV6-6 CASSYGRGNEQFF TGTGCCAGCAGTTACGGCCGGGGAAATGAGCAGTTCTTC
NA TRBJ2-2 NA TRBV15 CATSGNAEAGELFF TGTGCCACCAGCGGGAACGCCGAGGCCGGGGAGCTGTTTTTT
TRBD1 TRBJ2-1 NA TRBV19 CASSMGQGWDNEQFF TGTGCCAGTAGTATGGGACAGGGTTGGGACAATGAGCAGTTCTTC
TRBD1 TRBJ2-7 once TRBV7-2 CASSLGQGAFYEQYF TGTGCCAGCAGCCTAGGGCAGGGGGCTTTCTACGAGCAGTACTTC
TRBD2 TRBJ2-7 NA TRBV28 CASSGDIRTSGAYEQYF TGTGCCAGCAGTGGGGACATACGGACTAGCGGGGCCTACGAGCAGTACTTC
TRBD2 TRBJ2-1 NA TRBV7-2 CASSPGLAGHSYNEQFF TGTGCCAGCAGCCCGGGACTAGCGGGACACTCCTACAATGAGCAGTTCTTC
NA TRBJ1-1 many TRBV29-1 CSVRAGWGMNTEAFF TGCAGCGTGAGGGCAGGATGGGGGATGAACACTGAAGCTTTCTTT
NA TRBJ1-4 many TRBV4-1 CASSQEVLRGWANEKLFF TGCGCCAGCAGCCAAGAGGTCCTCCGGGGTTGGGCTAATGAAAAACTGTTTTTT
NA TRBJ2-7 NA TRBV28 CASGPPDSTYEQYF TGTGCCAGCGGCCCCCCGGACTCTACCTACGAGCAGTACTTC
NA TRBJ1-5 NA TRBV29-1 CSVGVVGGQGPQHF TGCAGCGTTGGAGTTGTGGGGGGGCAGGGACCCCAGCATTTT
TRBD1 TRBJ1-4 NA TRBV7-9 CASSSRPTGASRRGEKLFF TGTGCCAGCAGCTCCCGACCGACAGGGGCATCAAGGCGGGGTGAAAAACTGTTTTTT
NA TRBJ1-5 NA TRBV5-5 CASSLETSLGPQHF TGTGCCAGCAGCTTGGAGACCTCCCTGGGGCCCCAGCATTTT
TRBD2 TRBJ2-3 NA TRBV7-2 CASSQTAMGGSTDTQYF TGTGCCAGCAGCCAAACGGCGATGGGGGGGAGTACTGATACGCAGTATTTT
NA TRBJ1-1 NA TRBV2 CASSGAGESTEAFF TGTGCCAGCAGTGGAGCAGGGGAAAGCACTGAAGCTTTCTTT
NA TRBJ1-1 NA TRBV28 CASGAVKDGTEAFF TGTGCCAGCGGGGCAGTAAAGGATGGCACTGAAGCTTTCTTT
TRBD2 TRBJ2-3 NA TRBV2 CASRSGTSGSGAADTQYF TGTGCCAGCAGATCCGGGACTAGCGGGAGTGGGGCCGCAGATACGCAGTATTTT
TRBD1 TRBJ1-2 NA TRBV28 CASRSQGSGYTF TGTGCCAGCAGGTCACAGGGGTCGGGCTACACCTTC
NA TRBJ1-1 NA TRBV2 CASTAQFNTEAFF TGTGCCAGCACAGCGCAGTTTAACACTGAAGCTTTCTTT
NA TRBJ1-1 NA TRBV2 CASSEERRGEAFF TGTGCCAGCAGTGAAGAGAGGCGGGGGGAAGCTTTCTTT
NA TRBJ1-1 NA TRBV27 CASSLGGFRGNTEAFF TGTGCCAGCAGTTTAGGGGGTTTTAGGGGGAACACTGAAGCTTTCTTT
NA TRBJ2-7 NA TRBV5-1 CASSIGHPESGEQYF TGCGCCAGCAGCATAGGACATCCCGAATCAGGCGAGCAGTACTTC
NA TRBJ2-1 few TRBV25-1 CASSELMRESRGGEQFF TGTGCCAGCAGTGAACTGATGAGGGAGAGCCGAGGGGGTGAGCAGTTCTTC
TRBD2 TRBJ2-7 NA TRBV5-1 CASSLVASGRGEQYF TGCGCCAGCAGCTTGGTAGCTAGCGGGAGGGGCGAGCAGTACTTC
NA TRBJ2-3 NA TRBV7-2 CASSLNPPSSTDTQYF TGTGCCAGCAGCTTAAATCCACCATCCAGCACAGATACGCAGTATTTT
TRBD2 TRBJ2-7 NA TRBV7-9 CAIEAIAGGEQYF TGTGCCATCGAAGCTATAGCGGGAGGTGAGCAGTACTTC
NA TRBJ2-7 NA TRBV19 CASSFRDNYEQYF TGTGCCAGTAGTTTCCGGGACAACTACGAGCAGTACTTC
TRBD2 TRBJ2-7 NA TRBV25-1 CASSEIGTRQSYEQYF TGTGCCAGCAGTGAAATTGGGACTAGACAATCGTACGAGCAGTACTTC
TRBD2 TRBJ2-1 NA TRBV5-4 CASSSPGLVVSEFF TGTGCCAGCAGCTCCCCGGGACTAGTGGTTTCAGAGTTCTTC
NA TRBJ1-5 NA TRBV6-5 CASSSDGIFQPQHF TGTGCCAGCAGTTCAGACGGTATATTTCAGCCCCAGCATTTT
NA TRBJ2-6 NA TRBV7-3 CASSLFSHSGANVLTF TGTGCCAGCAGCCTGTTTTCCCACTCTGGGGCCAACGTCCTGACTTTC
NA TRBJ2-3 NA TRBV10-3 CAISESGKGGDTQYF TGTGCCATCAGTGAGTCAGGAAAGGGTGGAGATACGCAGTATTTT
TRBD1 TRBJ1-1 few TRBV15 CATSSDGQGIVKAFF TGTGCCACCAGCAGTGATGGACAGGGGATTGTGAAAGCTTTCTTT
NA TRBJ2-1 few TRBV28 CASSLPLLEQFF TGTGCCAGCAGTTTACCCCTGTTGGAGCAGTTCTTC
TRBD1 TRBJ1-1 NA TRBV4-1 CASSRGPTNTEAFF TGCGCCAGCAGTAGGGGGCCGACGAACACTGAAGCTTTCTTT
TRBD2 TRBJ2-3 NA TRBV5-4 CASSLGLAGESSTDTQYF TGTGCCAGCAGCTTGGGGCTAGCGGGAGAGTCTAGCACAGATACGCAGTATTTT
NA TRBJ1-4 NA TRBV6-6 CASNHARTNEKLFF TGTGCCAGCAACCACGCGAGAACTAATGAAAAACTGTTTTTT
NA TRBJ2-1 NA TRBV11-3 CASSLGDFNNEQFF TGTGCCAGCAGCTTAGGGGACTTCAACAATGAGCAGTTCTTC